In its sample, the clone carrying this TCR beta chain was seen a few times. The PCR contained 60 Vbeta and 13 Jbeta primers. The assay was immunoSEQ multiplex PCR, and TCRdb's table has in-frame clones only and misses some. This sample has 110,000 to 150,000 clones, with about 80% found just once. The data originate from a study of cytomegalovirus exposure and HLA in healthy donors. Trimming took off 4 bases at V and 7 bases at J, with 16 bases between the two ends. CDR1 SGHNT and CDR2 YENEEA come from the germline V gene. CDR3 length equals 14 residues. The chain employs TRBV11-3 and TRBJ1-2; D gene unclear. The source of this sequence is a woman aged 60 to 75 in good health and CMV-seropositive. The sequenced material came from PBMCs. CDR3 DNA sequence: TGTGCCAGCAGCTCGAGCCACGTTTTTTTTGGCTACACCTTC. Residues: CASSSSHVFFGYTF.